These 29 T cell receptor beta chains came from one sample sequenced in a study of blood T cell repertoires in COVID-19. Assay: immunoSEQ multiplex PCR; the TCRdb copy retains only in-frame clones and omits some. The data hold about 140,000 clones, with 75% to 90% observed a single time. The sequenced sample was peripheral blood. These receptors all stem from a man aged 50-59 years who had recovered from COVID-19.

This chain uses TRBV4-1 with TRBJ2-3, with TRBD1 matching over 7 bases. Germline assignment: CDR1 MGHRA and CDR2 YSYEKL. With V trimmed by 1 base and J by 6 bases, 7 bases remained unmatched. The CDR3 sequence is 15 residues long. The DNA for the CDR3 is TGCGCCAGCAGCCAAGGGGGACAGCCGGGGGATACGCAGTATTTT. This sequence encodes CASSQGGQPGDTQYF.

The chain combines TRBV7-9 with TRBJ2-2; D not resolved. There are 15 residues in the CDR3. V shed 1 base and J shed 2 bases, with 8 bases lying between them. Germline CDR1 reads SEHNR; CDR2 reads FQNEAQ (reference sequence). CDR3 coding DNA: TGTGCCAGCAGCTTAGGAGACATTAACACCGGGGAGCTGTTTTTT. Translated: CASSLGDINTGELFF.

The chain links TRBV11-3 to TRBJ2-2, with D unresolved. The CDR3 extends over 13 amino acids. V shed 3 bases and J shed 3 bases, with 5 bases lying between them. Germline loops: CDR1 SGHNT, CDR2 YENEEA. The CDR3 protein is CASSFRDTGELFF. The CDR3 coding sequence is TGTGCCAGCAGCTTCCGGGACACCGGGGAGCTGTTTTTT.

The genes are TRBV7-9 and TRBJ2-1; TRBD1 matches at 9 bases. Trimming removed 5 bases from V and 5 bases from J; junction bases left unmatched: 10. The CDR3 runs to 16 residues. Per germline, CDR1 SEHNR and CDR2 FQNEAQ (reference sequence). The CDR3 sequence is CASSISGTGLDNEQFF. CDR3 DNA: TGTGCCAGCAGCATCAGCGGGACAGGGTTGGACAATGAGCAGTTCTTC.

The CDR3 DNA reads as TGTGCCAGTAACGGGAGAACTGAAGCTTTCTTT. Translating gives CASNGRTEAFF. The chain carries TRBV19 and TRBJ1-1; D is ambiguous. The CDR3 has 11 residues. Germline lookup yields CDR1 LNHDA and CDR2 SQIVND (reference sequence). V shed 7 bases and J shed 5 bases, with 8 bases lying between them.

The chain is built from TRBV18 and TRBJ2-5, with D unresolved. Germline CDR1 is KGHSH and CDR2 is LQKENI. The CDR3 covers 12 residues. The ends were cut back, 3 bases at V and 5 bases at J, with 7 bases in the middle. The CDR3 here is CASSPSGETQYF. For the CDR3, the DNA is TGTGCCAGCTCACCCTCCGGGGAGACCCAGTACTTC.

The V gene is TRBV6-2 or TRBV6-3, the J gene TRBJ2-1, with D maybe TRBD1 (5 bases). The CDR3 spans 13 residues. With 2 bases removed from V and 6 bases from J, the gap between germline ends came to 8 bases. The germline V gene has CDR1 MNHEY and CDR2 SVGEGT. The CDR3 sequence: CASSYRQSNEQFF. DNA for the CDR3: TGTGCCAGCAGTTACAGACAGAGCAATGAGCAGTTCTTC.

V is TRBV6-5 and J is TRBJ2-2; D possibly corresponds to TRBD1 (6 bases). This CDR3 is built from 13 residues. Germline V gene lookup returns CDR1 MNHEY and CDR2 SVGAGI. Between the trimmed V and J ends, which lost 6 bases and 6 bases, there was a span of 11 bases. In DNA, the CDR3 is TGTGCCAGCAGCTTGAACAGGGCCGGGGAGCTGTTTTTT. Its translation: CASSLNRAGELFF.

The count of this clone is one. J is TRBJ2-2 and V is TRBV6-5, with 7 bases matching TRBD1. The germline V gene has CDR1 MNHEY and CDR2 SVGAGI. J gave up 1 base and V 2 bases, and 1 base lay outside the gene matches. The CDR3 extends over 15 amino acids. DNA for the CDR3: TGTGCCAGCAGTTACCGGACAGGGAACACCGGGGAGCTGTTTTTT. Its translation is CASSYRTGNTGELFF.

The V and J genes are TRBV29-1 and TRBJ2-3, with D perhaps TRBD2 (5 bases). CDR3 length: 14 residues. The V gene's germline CDR1 is SQVTM and CDR2 ANQGSEA. V lost 4 bases and J lost 5, with 16 bases in between. For the CDR3, the DNA is TGCAGCGTTGTTGGTCCGGGCCGGGAAGATACGCAGTATTTT. Translating it yields CSVVGPGREDTQYF.

The chain employs TRBV5-1 and TRBJ1-1; D is unclear. This CDR3 comprises 14 residues. Germline-derived CDR1 and CDR2 are SGHRS and YFSETQ. Trimming left V 4 bases short and J 4 bases short, with 14 bases between. CDR3 sequence: CASSPPLGGTEAFF. Here the CDR3 DNA reads TGCGCCAGCAGCCCCCCCCTCGGTGGCACTGAAGCTTTCTTT.

V usage is TRBV7-9 and J usage is TRBJ1-2; D is uncertain. V lost 5 bases to trimming and J lost 4 bases, with 14 bases between them. There are 14 residues in the CDR3. In germline, CDR1 is SEHNR, CDR2 FQNEAQ (reference sequence). Here the CDR3 DNA reads TGTGCCAGCAGCCCTGGCGGGTTAGGCTATGGCTACACCTTC. Amino acid sequence: CASSPGGLGYGYTF.

V is TRBV11-3 and J is TRBJ2-5; 7 bases align to TRBD2. The CDR3 length is 14 residues. The J segment lost 2 bases and the V segment lost 5 bases, leaving 5 bases of the junction unmatched. Germline CDR1 SGHNT, CDR2 YENEEA. The chain's CDR3 is CASSPTSRQETQYF. The CDR3, as DNA: TGTGCCAGCAGCCCGACTAGCAGGCAAGAGACCCAGTACTTC.

The chain links TRBV3-1 (or the pseudogene TRBV3-2) to TRBJ2-7; D may be TRBD2 (7 bases). Trimming took 4 bases from V and 0 from J, leaving 13 bases between them. CDR1 LGHDT and CDR2 YNNKEL come from the germline V gene (reference sequence). The length of the CDR3 is 15 residues. CDR3 in DNA: TGTGCCAGCAGCCGGGGGCGGGGGCTCTCCTACGAGCAGTACTTC. It encodes CASSRGRGLSYEQYF.

This clone showed up just once. The rearrangement links TRBV15 to TRBJ2-5; TRBD2 is a possible D gene (7 bases). Germline assignment: CDR1 LNHNV and CDR2 YYDKDF (reference sequence). This CDR3 is 17 amino acids long. V was trimmed by 4 bases and J by 0 bases, leaving 18 bases between them. In DNA, the CDR3 is TGTGCCACCAGCACCTTTTTGGGGGGGGCGGACCAAGAGACCCAGTACTTC. Translated, it gives CATSTFLGGADQETQYF.

The chain couples TRBV4-2 to TRBJ2-7; a weak D match, TRBD1 (5 bases). The CDR3 extends over 17 amino acids. The V end was cut by 1 base, the J end by 3 bases, with 19 bases between. CDR1 LGHNA and CDR2 YNFKEQ come from the germline V gene. For the CDR3, the DNA is TGTGCCAGCAGCCAAGTCTCAGAGCCGACAGAAAACTACGAGCAGTACTTC. Protein sequence: CASSQVSEPTENYEQYF.

The chain uses TRBV18 and TRBJ1-4; D not resolved. Trimming stripped 0 bases from V and 5 bases from J, with 16 bases between. The germline CDR1 and CDR2 sequences are KGHSH and LQKENI. The CDR3 has 17 residues. Here the CDR3 DNA reads TGTGCCAGCTCACCACCAGTATCGGGATTCAAGAATGAAAAACTGTTTTTT. Encoded protein: CASSPPVSGFKNEKLFF.

The chain is built from TRBV9 and TRBJ2-1; a possible D gene is TRBD1 (6 bases). CDR1 is SGDLS, CDR2 YYNGEE, per germline. V shed 0 bases and J shed 4 bases, with 11 bases lying between them. The CDR3 totals 15 residues. The CDR3 coding sequence is TGTGCCAGCAGCGTAGTAGGGGGAGAGTACAATGAGCAGTTCTTC. This codes for CASSVVGGEYNEQFF.

V and J are TRBV3-1 (or the pseudogene TRBV3-2) and TRBJ2-7; D possibly corresponds to TRBD1 (5 bases). In germline, CDR1 is LGHDT, CDR2 YNNKEL (reference sequence). The CDR3 is 13 amino acids. Trimming shortened V by 1 base and J by 6 bases, and 10 bases separated the two germline ends. The CDR3 DNA is TGTGCCAGCAGCCAAGCCCGACAGCTCGAGCAGTACTTC. As protein: CASSQARQLEQYF.

The chain couples TRBV5-6 to TRBJ2-1, with D perhaps TRBD2 (6 bases). The CDR3 has 16 residues. Germline V lookup: CDR1 SGHDT, CDR2 YYEEEE. V lost 2 bases and J lost 4, with 16 bases in between. Written as DNA, the CDR3 is TGTGCCAGCAGCTTATTCCCGGGACTGGATTACAATGAGCAGTTCTTC. Its protein is CASSLFPGLDYNEQFF. The full variable domain, in which reference TRBV5-6 and TRBJ2-1 provide the parts outside the CDR3, is DAGVTQSPTHLIKTRGQQVTLRCSPKSGHDTVSWYQQALGQGPQFIFQYYEEEERQRGNFPDRFSGHQFPNYSSELNVNALLLGDSALYLCASSLFPGLDYNEQFFGPGTRLTVL.

This rearrangement joins TRBV13 to TRBJ1-1; D may be TRBD1 (6 bases). The V end was cut by 8 bases, the J end by 4 bases, with 20 bases between. The CDR3 runs 15 residues. The V gene's germline CDR1 is PRHDT and CDR2 FYEKMQ (reference sequence). The CDR3 coding sequence is TGTGCCAGCCGACAAGGGGGTGCGATGGGCACTGAAGCTTTCTTT. This codes for CASRQGGAMGTEAFF.

V is TRBV6-6 and J is TRBJ1-1; maybe TRBD1 (5 bases). This CDR3 comprises 13 residues. The V and J ends lost 4 bases and 1 base respectively, with 7 bases between them. Germline CDR1 MNHNY, CDR2 SVGAGI (reference sequence). The DNA for the CDR3 is TGTGCCAGCAGTTCCCAGGGGAACACTGAAGCTTTCTTT. Encoded protein: CASSSQGNTEAFF.

This chain links TRBV28 with TRBJ2-1; the match to TRBD1 covers 10 bases. The V gene end was trimmed by 5 bases and the J gene end by 7 bases; junction bases not matched to a gene: 11. CDR1 is MDHEN, CDR2 SYDVKM, per germline. The CDR3 totals 16 residues. The chain's CDR3 is CASSGFGTGVWNEQFF. The CDR3 DNA sequence: TGTGCCAGCAGTGGATTTGGGACAGGGGTTTGGAATGAGCAGTTCTTC.

This clone was found a few times. This chain connects TRBV5-6 to TRBJ1-1; 7 bases line up with TRBD1. The CDR3 sequence is 16 residues long. V was clipped by 4 bases and J by 1 base; unmatched bases: 10. Germline lookup yields CDR1 SGHDT and CDR2 YYEEEE. The CDR3 DNA reads as TGTGCCAGCAGCCTTTATACAGGGGCTAGGAACACTGAAGCTTTCTTT. It codes for CASSLYTGARNTEAFF.

The rearrangement links TRBV6-2 or TRBV6-3 to TRBJ2-7; 12 bases agree with TRBD2. CDR1 is MNHEY, CDR2 SVGEGT, per germline. The CDR3 consists of 15 residues. The J segment lost 4 bases and the V segment lost 0 bases, leaving 1 base of the junction unmatched. The CDR3 loop reads CASSYSGLAGYEQYF. CDR3 DNA sequence: TGTGCCAGCAGTTACTCGGGACTAGCGGGTTACGAGCAGTACTTC.

V usage is TRBV4-1 and J usage is TRBJ1-3; no definite D call. The germline gives CDR1 MGHRA, CDR2 YSYEKL. Between the trimmed V and J ends, which lost 0 bases and 1 base, there was a span of 10 bases. This CDR3 spans 16 amino acids. The CDR3 sequence is CASSQDLRPSGNTIYF. CDR3 DNA sequence: TGCGCCAGCAGCCAAGATCTGCGGCCATCTGGAAACACCATATATTTT.

The rearrangement links TRBV21-1 to TRBJ2-7; TRBD2, as called in the table, went unchecked against the DNA. TRBV21-1 is a known pseudogene. The CDR3 length is 14 residues. The CDR3: CATGPRGNTREQYF. CDR3 DNA sequence: TGTGCCACCGGGCCCCGGGGGAATACTAGGGAGCAGTACTTC.

The gene calls are TRBV6-6 and TRBJ2-3, with TRBD2 matching over 8 bases. V lost 6 bases, J lost 0 bases, and 5 bases stayed unmatched. Germline-derived CDR1 and CDR2 are MNHNY and SVGAGI (reference sequence). This CDR3 has 15 residues. CDR3 region: CASRVAGISTDTQYF. CDR3 nucleotide sequence: TGTGCCAGCAGGGTAGCGGGGATTAGCACAGATACGCAGTATTTT.

In its sample, this clone was seen a few times. The genes are TRBV6-2 or TRBV6-3 and TRBJ1-1; maybe TRBD1 (6 bases). Per germline, CDR1 MNHEY and CDR2 SVGEGT. The CDR3 length is 14 residues. Between the trimmed V and J ends, which lost 2 bases and 5 bases, there was a span of 12 bases. The CDR3 nucleotides are TGTGCCAGCAGTTACATGGGGGCGGAAACTGAAGCTTTCTTT. This translates into CASSYMGAETEAFF.